The clone carrying this T cell receptor (beta chain) has at least ten counts. Its specificity is unknown. This sample is part of a study of T-cell reconstitution after alpha-beta-depleted transplantation in children. V lost 8 bases and J 8 bases, leaving 12 bases between the germline ends. Germline CDR1 and CDR2: SNHLY and FYNNEI. The CDR3 has 12 amino acids. Study-wide points: Most T-cell counts and diversity one year after the transplant came from T cells that were newly produced. Several hundred graft clones that had expanded were reportedly the source of alpha-beta T cells about two months after transplant. Recipient T cells and thymic progenitors that survived gave rise to the high TCRbeta diversity observed at day 60 in some patients.

For TCRbeta, the library was prepared with unique molecular identifiers. MiXCR was run by TCRdb on the PCR reads, yielding one entry per CDR3 protein. Among about 190,000 distinct CDR3 sequences, over 8.5% were seen once, and the ten largest hold approximately 13%. The sequencing here drew on PBMCs, taken before TCRalphabeta/CD19-depleted stem cell transplant. The chain is built from TRBV2 and TRBJ1-4; D unresolved. The receptor's source is a boy aged 2 to 10 with acute myeloid leukemia, due to receive a stem cell transplant. CDR3 DNA sequence: TGTGCCAGCGTGTCGGGAAGAGAAAAACTGTTTTTT. This sequence encodes CASVSGREKLFF.